This T cell receptor (beta chain) is from a study of blood T cell dynamics during melanoma immunotherapy. The CDR3 sequence is 17 residues long. Germline values: CDR1 MNHNS, CDR2 SASEGT. V shed 4 bases, J shed 0 bases, and the junction held 8 bases outside the gene matches. A fixed DNA input of about 0.35 ug was used per bulk PBMC sample. This table comes from immunoSEQ multiplex PCR, and its TCRdb copy is limited to in-frame clones, with some not included. The data show about 9,000 clones, with around 84% seen just once and approximately 1% held by the top ten. Time point meaning: pre-treatment baseline. At 12 weeks after first infusion, RECIST 1.1 defined response for most patients.

The sequence was collected from a human donor with melanoma. This rearrangement joins TRBV6-1 to TRBJ2-5, with TRBD1 identical over 10 bases. The sample here was blood, taken from a patient treated with checkpoint blockade. CDR3: CASSGLWGQGNQETQYF. CDR3 DNA sequence: TGTGCCAGCAGTGGTCTTTGGGGACAGGGGAACCAAGAGACCCAGTACTTC.